This is a list of T cell receptor beta chains from one sample in a study of T cell responses to AZD1222 COVID-19 vaccine. Measured with immunoSEQ multiplex PCR; TCRdb has only the in-frame clones, and not every one. Here the sample spans about 200,000 clones, approximately 93% being singletons. The sequences come from peripheral blood, collected 28 days after the second AZD1222 dose. Every receptor here comes from an adult who received the AZD1222 COVID-19 vaccine. The CDR3 runs from the conserved cysteine through the conserved F or W.

CDR3,V,J
CASSRLGQGASGELFF,TRBV7-6,TRBJ2-2
CASSGGDRAQHF,TRBV5-5,TRBJ1-5
CASSPRISVAVRDTQYF,TRBV7-6,TRBJ2-3
CASSLRAPGDTQYF,TRBV5-1,TRBJ2-3
CASSLGQGNNYGYTF,TRBV7-8,TRBJ1-2
CAWSRGYSNQPQHF,TRBV30,TRBJ1-5
CASSLGEGEIYNEQFF,TRBV11-2,TRBJ2-1
CASSRTGADTGELFF,TRBV10-1,TRBJ2-2
CASSETPLQETQYF,TRBV2,TRBJ2-5
CASSPSRTILTYGYTF,TRBV7-9,TRBJ1-2
CALTGVNSPLHF,TRBV30,TRBJ1-6
CASSSNPPARGRYEQYF,TRBV7-6,TRBJ2-7
CASRGDMNTEAFF,TRBV5-4,TRBJ1-1
CAAGGGSTSDTQYF,TRBV10-3,TRBJ2-3
CASRGDHTEAFF,TRBV25-1,TRBJ1-1
CATQTGHDNSPLHF,TRBV10-3,TRBJ1-6
CASSFQGSGETQYF,TRBV7-3,TRBJ2-5
CASSPGLAGADTQYF,TRBV7-2,TRBJ2-3
CASSLSRLPGMNF,TRBV28,TRBJ1-5
CASSLAGGVSYNSPLHF,TRBV5-1,TRBJ1-6
CASSTRTGGVEQYF,TRBV19,TRBJ2-7
CASSVVANEQFF,TRBV9,TRBJ2-1
CASSTEGTYEQYF,TRBV3-1/TRBV3-2,TRBJ2-7
CSVAWEETQYF,TRBV29-1,TRBJ2-5
CASSQPEGWETQYF,TRBV3-1/TRBV3-2,TRBJ2-5
CASSPDTGIRSEAFF,TRBV28,TRBJ1-1
CAISRDNNQPQHF,TRBV10-3,TRBJ1-5
CAGGQLNTEAFF,TRBV30,TRBJ1-1
CASSFSQGGTEAFF,TRBV11-1,TRBJ1-1
CASSSGLGYGYTF,TRBV12-3/TRBV12-4,TRBJ1-2
CASSLSRSLGYGYTF,TRBV28,TRBJ1-2